One sample yielded the 17 T cell receptor beta chains listed below, sequenced in a study of T cells in localized non-small cell lung cancer. The data were produced by immunoSEQ multiplex PCR, yet TCRdb's version contains in-frame clones alone and is incomplete. The data contain over 1,000 clones, approximately 25% of them seen just once; the ten biggest clones take up 7.5% to 9.5%. Here the sequenced sample was lung tumor tissue, taken before any cancer treatment. These TCRs come from a male donor aged 60 or over with stage I lung adenocarcinoma.

There are a few counts of this clone. The CDR3 bases are TGTGCCAGCAGCTTGGACCCCTTAGGGGATACGCAGTATTTT. Its protein is CASSLDPLGDTQYF. This chain connects TRBV11-3 to TRBJ2-3; no firm D call. Trimming removed 3 bases at V and 6 bases at J, with 13 bases between. The length of the CDR3 is 14 residues. Germline CDR1 SGHNT, CDR2 YENEEA.

The chain recombines TRBV18 with TRBJ2-7, with 10 bases lining up with TRBD2. V was clipped by 6 bases and J by 0 bases; unmatched bases: 5. Germline V gene lookup returns CDR1 KGHSH and CDR2 LQKENI. The CDR3 is 15 amino acids. The CDR3: CASSRTSGDSYEQYF. The CDR3 nucleotides are TGTGCCAGCTCCCGGACTAGCGGTGACTCCTACGAGCAGTACTTC.

By proportion, this clone is large (0.1 to 1%). This chain joins TRBV6-8 and TRBJ2-5; 8 bases are shared with TRBD1. The V gene end was trimmed by 5 bases and the J gene end by 3 bases; junction bases not matched to a gene: 5. The germline CDR1 and CDR2 sequences are MNHGY and SAAAGT. This CDR3 has 14 amino acids. The CDR3 here is CASSHPDREETQYF. As DNA, the CDR3 is TGTGCCAGCAGTCACCCGGACAGGGAAGAGACCCAGTACTTC.

In its sample, this clone was seen once. The chain has TRBV18 and TRBJ2-3; D possibly corresponds to TRBD2 (5 bases). The CDR3 runs to 13 residues. From germline, CDR1 is KGHSH and CDR2 LQKENI. Deletions cut 3 bases from V and 4 bases from J, with 8 bases between. This CDR3 is CASSPLRADTQYF. CDR3 nucleotides: TGTGCCAGCTCACCTCTGAGGGCAGATACGCAGTATTTT.

In DNA, the CDR3 is TGTGCCAGCGGGACTAGCGGGGGCCTACGCACAGATACGCAGTATTTT. As protein: CASGTSGGLRTDTQYF. V and J are TRBV2 and TRBJ2-3; 14 bases are shared with TRBD2. Unmatched junction bases numbered 5, after V lost 8 bases and J lost 1 base. The CDR3 covers 16 residues. The germline V gene encodes CDR1 SNHLY and CDR2 FYNNEI.

The chain links TRBV5-1 to TRBJ2-1; the D is unclear. Trimming removed 5 bases from V and 8 bases from J, with 17 bases in between. The CDR3 is 14 residues long. Germline CDR1 reads SGHRS; CDR2 reads YFSETQ. The CDR3 protein is CASSINPFGDEQFF. DNA for the CDR3: TGCGCCAGCAGTATTAACCCGTTTGGCGATGAGCAGTTCTTC.

The sample holds a few counts of this clone. The genes are TRBV6-8 and TRBJ2-3; 10 bases map to TRBD1. The CDR3 is 13 amino acids. J was trimmed by 9 bases and V by 6 bases; bases with no gene match: 6. The germline gives CDR1 MNHGY, CDR2 SAAAGT. The CDR3 region is CASSTGQGVTQYF. The CDR3 nucleotides are TGTGCCAGCAGCACCGGACAGGGGGTCACGCAGTATTTT.

This sequence joins TRBV4-1 and TRBJ2-7, with D unresolved. Germline CDR1 is MGHRA and CDR2 is YSYEKL. CDR3 size: 15 residues. V was shortened by 5 bases and J by 3 bases, with 17 bases between the two germline ends. The CDR3 DNA reads as TGCGCCAGCAGCAAAGGCAGCGCGCCAGACTACGAGCAGTACTTC. Protein product: CASSKGSAPDYEQYF.

This clone was seen a handful of times. The chain is built from TRBV14 and TRBJ2-1; 9 nucleotides match TRBD2. Germline V gene lookup returns CDR1 SGHDN and CDR2 FVKESK. The CDR3 spans 16 residues. The V segment lost 1 base and the J segment 7 bases; nucleotides outside the gene matches: 8. CDR3 in amino acids: CASSQGSGRVGNEQFF. CDR3 bases: TGTGCCAGCAGCCAAGGTAGCGGGAGAGTAGGTAATGAGCAGTTCTTC.

This clone is judged large (0.1 to 1%). The CDR3 DNA reads as TGTGCCAGCAGCCTCGGGCCCCTTAGCAATCAGCCCCAGCATTTT. Protein: CASSLGPLSNQPQHF. The rearrangement uses TRBV11-3 and TRBJ1-5; D is ambiguous. This CDR3 has 15 residues. V lost 5 bases and J lost 0, with 11 bases in between. CDR1 is SGHNT, CDR2 YENEEA, per germline.

V is TRBV19 and J is TRBJ1-1; D call uncertain. Germline CDR1 and CDR2: LNHDA and SQIVND (reference sequence). The CDR3 covers 14 residues. Trimming took off 6 bases at V and 1 base at J, with 12 bases between the two ends. The CDR3 loop is CASSLSGKNTEAFF. The DNA of the CDR3 is TGTGCCAGTAGCCTGAGTGGGAAGAACACTGAAGCTTTCTTT.

The rearrangement links TRBV6-8 to TRBJ2-7, with TRBD1 matching over 10 bases. The CDR3 has 20 residues. Trimming removed 8 bases from V and 0 bases from J; junction bases left unmatched: 22. Per germline, CDR1 MNHGY and CDR2 SAAAGT. The CDR3 coding sequence is TGTGCCAGCGCATCACCCCAGGGGACAGGGGCGATAACTAGCTCCTACGAGCAGTACTTC. Residues: CASASPQGTGAITSSYEQYF.

This chain connects TRBV11-3 to TRBJ2-1, with D uncertain. Looked up from germline, CDR1 is SGHNT and CDR2 is YENEEA. V was pared by 2 bases and J by 0 bases, with 14 bases between. This CDR3 is 17 amino acids long. This CDR3 reads CASSLRPSRYSYNEQFF. The CDR3 region has the DNA TGTGCCAGCAGCTTACGGCCCAGCCGATACTCCTACAATGAGCAGTTCTTC.

In this sample, this clone turned up a few times. The V gene is TRBV9, the J gene TRBJ2-3; 10 bases fit TRBD2. With V trimmed by 0 bases and J by 3 bases, 4 bases remained unmatched. Looked up from germline, CDR1 is SGDLS and CDR2 is YYNGEE. The CDR3 runs 16 residues. CDR3 coding DNA: TGTGCCAGCAGCGTAGAAGCGGGGGGGCCGACAGATACGCAGTATTTT. This encodes CASSVEAGGPTDTQYF.

This clone was observed a few times. The chain couples TRBV11-3 to TRBJ2-4; no firm D call. The CDR3 totals 18 residues. Germline values: CDR1 SGHNT, CDR2 YENEEA. V was shortened by 3 bases and J by 0 bases, with 18 bases between the two germline ends. CDR3 in DNA: TGTGCCAGCAGCTTGGATGGTCGGCAGCTCCTAGCCAAAAACATTCAGTACTTC. Translated: CASSLDGRQLLAKNIQYF.

This clone was seen more than once but under ten times. This chain links TRBV6-8 with TRBJ2-1; no firm D call. The CDR3 length is 16 residues. Per the germline V gene, CDR1 is MNHGY and CDR2 is SAAAGT. V was cut by 0 bases and J by 1 base, with 10 bases left in between. CDR3 coding DNA: TGTGCCAGCAGTTACTCGTGGGTACGGTCCTACAATGAGCAGTTCTTC. This encodes CASSYSWVRSYNEQFF.

This clone is large. V gene TRBV11-3 combines with J gene TRBJ1-6; the D is unclear. Trimming removed 5 bases from V and 7 bases from J, with 15 bases in between. CDR3 size: 15 residues. The germline gives CDR1 SGHNT, CDR2 YENEEA. CDR3 residues: CASSEAPTTNSPLHF. The CDR3 region has the DNA TGTGCCAGCAGCGAAGCCCCAACTACAAATTCACCCCTCCACTTT.